A selection of T cell receptor beta chains follows, all from one sample in a study of T cell responses to AZD1222 COVID-19 vaccine. The repertoire was sequenced with immunoSEQ multiplex PCR; TCRdb's copy has only in-frame clones and lacks some. Here the sample spans around 140,000 clones, over 85% being singletons. Specimen: peripheral blood, collected on day 0 of AZD1222 vaccination. These receptors came from an adult in good health. Each CDR3 is given with its conserved first and last residue. Fields, in order: J gene, V gene, D gene, clone size, CDR3 DNA, CDR3 protein. The D gene is left open where the match is weak. Clone size appears in some rows only: once, few, many, or a class for an expanded clone.

j_call: TRBJ2-1; v_call: TRBV9; d_call: -; clone_size: -; cdr3_nt: TGTGCCAGCAGCGAGGGAAGCCCCTCCTACAATGAGCAGTTCTTC; cdr3_aa: CASSEGSPSYNEQFF
j_call: TRBJ2-7; v_call: TRBV27; d_call: TRBD1; clone_size: medium-sized; cdr3_nt: TGTGCCAGCAGTTTACAGGGGGCGAACTACGAGCAGTACTTC; cdr3_aa: CASSLQGANYEQYF
j_call: TRBJ1-2; v_call: TRBV6-5; d_call: -; clone_size: -; cdr3_nt: TGTGCCAGCAGTTACTCGCCGGGATCACCCTATGGCTACACCTTC; cdr3_aa: CASSYSPGSPYGYTF
j_call: TRBJ1-5; v_call: TRBV4-2; d_call: -; clone_size: -; cdr3_nt: TGTGCCAGCAGCCATTCAATTCCCGGGACGAATCAGCCCCAGCATTTT; cdr3_aa: CASSHSIPGTNQPQHF
j_call: TRBJ2-7; v_call: TRBV27; d_call: -; clone_size: -; cdr3_nt: TGTGCCAGCAGTTCGCACAAACAGGGTCCCTCCTACGAGCAGTACTTC; cdr3_aa: CASSSHKQGPSYEQYF
j_call: TRBJ2-1; v_call: TRBV19; d_call: -; clone_size: -; cdr3_nt: TGTGCCAGTAGTATGTACAGCGAGATCTACAATGAGCAGTTCTTC; cdr3_aa: CASSMYSEIYNEQFF
j_call: TRBJ1-5; v_call: TRBV18; d_call: -; clone_size: -; cdr3_nt: TGTGCCAGCTCACAAAGACAGGAGAATCAGCCCCAGCATTTT; cdr3_aa: CASSQRQENQPQHF
j_call: TRBJ1-2; v_call: TRBV13; d_call: -; clone_size: -; cdr3_nt: TGTGCCAGCAGCCCCGGCTTGGACCAAACAGGCTACACCTTC; cdr3_aa: CASSPGLDQTGYTF
j_call: TRBJ2-1; v_call: TRBV7-2; d_call: -; clone_size: -; cdr3_nt: TGTGCCAGCAGCTTAGTGGGGAGCTCCTACAATGAGCAGTTCTTC; cdr3_aa: CASSLVGSSYNEQFF
j_call: TRBJ2-3; v_call: TRBV5-4; d_call: TRBD2; clone_size: -; cdr3_nt: TGTGCCAGCAGCTTGGGGGGAGCTAGCGGGGTAGTTGATACGCAGTATTTT; cdr3_aa: CASSLGGASGVVDTQYF
j_call: TRBJ1-1; v_call: TRBV6-4; d_call: -; clone_size: few; cdr3_nt: TGTGCCAGCAGTGACTCGGTGTGGACTGAAGCTTTCTTT; cdr3_aa: CASSDSVWTEAFF
j_call: TRBJ1-1; v_call: TRBV5-1; d_call: -; clone_size: -; cdr3_nt: TGCGCCAGCGGACGGGGAACTGAAGCTTTCTTT; cdr3_aa: CASGRGTEAFF
j_call: TRBJ1-2; v_call: TRBV28; d_call: -; clone_size: -; cdr3_nt: TGTGCCAGCATTTCGCTGGGCTATGGCTACACCTTC; cdr3_aa: CASISLGYGYTF
j_call: TRBJ2-7; v_call: TRBV27; d_call: -; clone_size: -; cdr3_nt: TGTGCCAGCAGTAACGGACAGCTCTACGAGCAGTACTTC; cdr3_aa: CASSNGQLYEQYF
j_call: TRBJ2-7; v_call: TRBV28; d_call: -; clone_size: -; cdr3_nt: TGTGCCAGCAGTTTCAGGGACGAGCAGTACTTC; cdr3_aa: CASSFRDEQYF
j_call: TRBJ2-7; v_call: TRBV30; d_call: TRBD1; clone_size: -; cdr3_nt: TGTGCCTGGATCCACCGGGACAGGGTGGACGAGCAGTACTTC; cdr3_aa: CAWIHRDRVDEQYF
j_call: TRBJ2-7; v_call: TRBV11-2; d_call: TRBD2; clone_size: -; cdr3_nt: TGTGCCAGCAGCCAGGGACTAGCGAGCTACGAGCAGTACTTC; cdr3_aa: CASSQGLASYEQYF
j_call: TRBJ1-3; v_call: TRBV10-3; d_call: -; clone_size: -; cdr3_nt: TGTGCCATCAGCACCCTGGGGTCGGCACAGGGTGGAAACACCATATATTTT; cdr3_aa: CAISTLGSAQGGNTIYF
j_call: TRBJ2-1; v_call: TRBV12-5; d_call: TRBD1; clone_size: -; cdr3_nt: TGTGCTAGTGCCACGACAGGGAAGGAGCAGTTCTTC; cdr3_aa: CASATTGKEQFF
j_call: TRBJ1-4; v_call: TRBV21-1; d_call: -; clone_size: -; cdr3_nt: TGTGCCAGCAGCAAAAAGGGTCCGGGGAGGGACTATGAAAAACTGTTTTTT; cdr3_aa: CASSKKGPGRDYEKLFF
j_call: TRBJ1-3; v_call: TRBV6-5; d_call: -; clone_size: -; cdr3_nt: TGTGCCAGCAGGGGTACGCTACTTGGAAACACCATATATTTT; cdr3_aa: CASRGTLLGNTIYF
j_call: TRBJ2-4; v_call: TRBV3-1/TRBV3-2; d_call: TRBD1; clone_size: -; cdr3_nt: TGTGCCAGCAGCCGACGGGACAGGGGGGCCAAAAACATTCAGTACTTC; cdr3_aa: CASSRRDRGAKNIQYF
j_call: TRBJ1-2; v_call: TRBV20-1; d_call: -; clone_size: -; cdr3_nt: TGCAGTGTCCTACGGTCCTATGGCTACACCTTC; cdr3_aa: CSVLRSYGYTF
j_call: TRBJ1-1; v_call: TRBV30; d_call: -; clone_size: -; cdr3_nt: TGTGCCTGGAGTCATAGAGGAGGCAGGGCATTATCTAGAGCAGACTTT; cdr3_aa: CAWSHRGGRALSRADF
j_call: TRBJ2-7; v_call: TRBV19; d_call: -; clone_size: -; cdr3_nt: TGTGCCAGTAGTATAGGGGGCTCCTACGAGCAGTACTTC; cdr3_aa: CASSIGGSYEQYF
j_call: TRBJ2-7; v_call: TRBV19; d_call: TRBD1; clone_size: -; cdr3_nt: TGTGCCAGTAGTTTAGGACAGGGGGTTCGGTACGAGCAGTACTTC; cdr3_aa: CASSLGQGVRYEQYF
j_call: TRBJ2-7; v_call: TRBV5-5; d_call: -; clone_size: -; cdr3_nt: TGTGCCAGCAGCGGATATTCGGGATACGAGCAGTACTTC; cdr3_aa: CASSGYSGYEQYF
j_call: TRBJ2-6; v_call: TRBV28; d_call: TRBD1; clone_size: once; cdr3_nt: TGTGCCAGCAGTCCTAATTCCGGGACAGGGCGTCACGTCCTGACTTTC; cdr3_aa: CASSPNSGTGRHVLTF
j_call: TRBJ1-1; v_call: TRBV27; d_call: TRBD1; clone_size: -; cdr3_nt: TGTGCCAGCAGAATGCAGGGGGCTAACACTGAAGCTTTCTTT; cdr3_aa: CASRMQGANTEAFF
j_call: TRBJ1-1; v_call: TRBV28; d_call: -; clone_size: -; cdr3_nt: TGTGCCAGCAGCCTCCTAGAGCTCACTGAAGCTTTCTTT; cdr3_aa: CASSLLELTEAFF
j_call: TRBJ1-1; v_call: TRBV30; d_call: -; clone_size: -; cdr3_nt: TGTGCCTGGATTTCAGGGGTGAACACTGAAGCTTTCTTT; cdr3_aa: CAWISGVNTEAFF
j_call: TRBJ1-1; v_call: TRBV5-1; d_call: TRBD1; clone_size: -; cdr3_nt: TGCGCCAGCAGCTTGGAGCATACAGGGGGTGAAGCTTTCTTT; cdr3_aa: CASSLEHTGGEAFF
j_call: TRBJ2-3; v_call: TRBV28; d_call: -; clone_size: -; cdr3_nt: TGTGCCACCGAGAAGAGTAGCACAGATACGCAGTATTTT; cdr3_aa: CATEKSSTDTQYF
j_call: TRBJ1-2; v_call: TRBV19; d_call: TRBD1; clone_size: -; cdr3_nt: TGTGCCAGCCGGGACAGAAACTATGGCTACACCTTC; cdr3_aa: CASRDRNYGYTF
j_call: TRBJ1-6; v_call: TRBV18; d_call: -; clone_size: -; cdr3_nt: TGTGCCAGCTCGGCCAGGACAAATTCACCCCTCCACTTT; cdr3_aa: CASSARTNSPLHF
j_call: TRBJ2-1; v_call: TRBV6-5; d_call: TRBD2; clone_size: -; cdr3_nt: TGTGCCAGCAGTTACGGGGCTAGCGGGAGTTTATATGAGCAGTTCTTC; cdr3_aa: CASSYGASGSLYEQFF
j_call: TRBJ1-1; v_call: TRBV18; d_call: -; clone_size: -; cdr3_nt: TGTGCCAGCTCACCCGACAGTTTTGGTGAAGCTTTCTTT; cdr3_aa: CASSPDSFGEAFF
j_call: TRBJ2-7; v_call: TRBV24-1; d_call: -; clone_size: -; cdr3_nt: TGTGCCACCAGTGAGAGAGGAGTCAGGCCCTACGAGCAGTACTTC; cdr3_aa: CATSERGVRPYEQYF
j_call: TRBJ2-3; v_call: TRBV2; d_call: TRBD2; clone_size: -; cdr3_nt: TGTGCCAGCAGGGGGGGACTAGTCTCAGATACGCAGTATTTT; cdr3_aa: CASRGGLVSDTQYF
j_call: TRBJ1-2; v_call: TRBV7-8; d_call: -; clone_size: -; cdr3_nt: TGTGCCAGCAGCTTAGGGTACCAGCATGGCTACACCTTC; cdr3_aa: CASSLGYQHGYTF
j_call: TRBJ1-4; v_call: TRBV6-5; d_call: TRBD1; clone_size: -; cdr3_nt: TGTGCCAGCAGTCTTGACAGGGGGACTAATGAAAAACTGTTTTTT; cdr3_aa: CASSLDRGTNEKLFF
j_call: TRBJ1-1; v_call: TRBV7-9; d_call: -; clone_size: -; cdr3_nt: TGTGCCAGCAGCTTAGGCACTGAAGCTTTCTTT; cdr3_aa: CASSLGTEAFF